This section outlines one T cell receptor beta chain sequence together with its context. The sample comes from a study of shared clonotypes between healthy human individuals. Selected positively for CCR7 and CD45RO-negative, naive CD8 cells excluded terminally differentiated effector memory CD45RA+ cells. Produced via immunoSEQ multiplex PCR; TCRdb's table is partial and in-frame only. The data contain over 2,000,000 clones, 80% to 95% of them singletons. The receptor was isolated from a man between 18 and 35 years old in good health. Some clones in this sample may be carry-over from other donors' samples. Material for sequencing was naive CD8+ T cells from PBMCs.

The chain's CDR3 is CASSLTANLVTEQYF. The CDR3 DNA sequence: TGTGCCAGCAGCTTAACGGCGAATCTGGTTACCGAGCAGTACTTC. J is TRBJ2-7 and V is TRBV7-9; D unclear. The CDR3 spans 15 residues. Deletions cut 2 bases from V and 6 bases from J, with 17 bases between. CDR1 is SEHNR and CDR2 is FQNEAQ in the germline V gene (reference sequence).